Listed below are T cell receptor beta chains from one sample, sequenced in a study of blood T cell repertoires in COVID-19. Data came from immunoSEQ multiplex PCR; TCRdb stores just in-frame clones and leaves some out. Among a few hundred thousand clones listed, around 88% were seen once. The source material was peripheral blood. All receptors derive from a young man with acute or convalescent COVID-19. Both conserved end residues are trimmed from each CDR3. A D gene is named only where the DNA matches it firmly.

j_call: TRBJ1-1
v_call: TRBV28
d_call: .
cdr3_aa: ASRRNLGTEAF

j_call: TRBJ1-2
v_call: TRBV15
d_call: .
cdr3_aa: ATSLYWGEVYGYT

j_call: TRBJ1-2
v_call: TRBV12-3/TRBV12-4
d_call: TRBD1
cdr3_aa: ASSPGQARHT

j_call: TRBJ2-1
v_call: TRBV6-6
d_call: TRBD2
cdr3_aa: ASSYSAGGNGEQF

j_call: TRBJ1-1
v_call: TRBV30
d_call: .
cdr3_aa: AWSVQLGRG

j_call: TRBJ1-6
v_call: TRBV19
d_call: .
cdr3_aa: ASSLLDRNSPLH

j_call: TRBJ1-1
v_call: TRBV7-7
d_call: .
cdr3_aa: ASSLEAGTEAF

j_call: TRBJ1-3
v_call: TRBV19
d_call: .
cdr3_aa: ASRFGNTIY

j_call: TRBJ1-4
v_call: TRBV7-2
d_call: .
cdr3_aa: ASSLRGSTFNEKLF

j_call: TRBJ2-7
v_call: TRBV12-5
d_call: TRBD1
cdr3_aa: ASGLVRGQTYEQY

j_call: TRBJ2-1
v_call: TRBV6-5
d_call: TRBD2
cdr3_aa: ASARTSGPYNEQF

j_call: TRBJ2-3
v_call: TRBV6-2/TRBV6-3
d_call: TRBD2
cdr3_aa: ASSPRRGGGAHTQY

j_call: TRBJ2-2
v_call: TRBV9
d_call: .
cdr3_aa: ASSASKGLTERGELF

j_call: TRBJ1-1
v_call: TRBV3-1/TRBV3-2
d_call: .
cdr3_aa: ASSRRGALNTEAF

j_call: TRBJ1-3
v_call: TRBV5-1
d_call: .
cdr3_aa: ASSFYGPGNTIY

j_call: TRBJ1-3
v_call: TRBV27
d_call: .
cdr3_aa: ASSQTGTGNTIY

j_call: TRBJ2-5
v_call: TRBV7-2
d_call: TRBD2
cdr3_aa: ASSLGGLDQETQY

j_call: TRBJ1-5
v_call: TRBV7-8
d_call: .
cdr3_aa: ASSLATDQPQH

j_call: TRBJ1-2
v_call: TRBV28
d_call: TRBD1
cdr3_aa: AIPGGGAGGYT

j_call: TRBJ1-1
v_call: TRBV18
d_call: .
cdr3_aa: ASSQGGNTEAF

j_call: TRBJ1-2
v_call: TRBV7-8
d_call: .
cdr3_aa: ASSLSETAYGYT

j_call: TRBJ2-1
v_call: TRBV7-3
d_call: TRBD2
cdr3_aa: ASSPLGSGAYNEQF

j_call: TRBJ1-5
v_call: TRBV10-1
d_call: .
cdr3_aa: ASSPRRRRRSQH

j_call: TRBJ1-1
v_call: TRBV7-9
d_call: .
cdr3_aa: ASSLGAGSGRGTEAF

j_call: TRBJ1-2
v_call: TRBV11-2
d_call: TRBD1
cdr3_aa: ASSANSGGRDRGD

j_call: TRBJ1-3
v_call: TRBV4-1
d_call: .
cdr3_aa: ASSQVIPGSGNTIY

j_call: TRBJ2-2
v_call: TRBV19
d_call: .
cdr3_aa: ASSLVAPGELF

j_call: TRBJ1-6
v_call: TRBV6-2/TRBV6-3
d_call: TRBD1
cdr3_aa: ASSPRGRDRGTSPLH

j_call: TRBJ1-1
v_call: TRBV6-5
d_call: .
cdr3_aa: ASSYRGYTEAF

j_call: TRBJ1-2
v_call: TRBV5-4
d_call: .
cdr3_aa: ASSLDSNYGYT

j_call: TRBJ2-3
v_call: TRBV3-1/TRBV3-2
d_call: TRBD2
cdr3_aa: ASSQGLAAFETQY

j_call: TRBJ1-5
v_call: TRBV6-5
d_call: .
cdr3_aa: ASSYSAVSNQPQH

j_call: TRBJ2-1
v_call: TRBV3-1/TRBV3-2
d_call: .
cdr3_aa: ASSRSQGRGNEQF

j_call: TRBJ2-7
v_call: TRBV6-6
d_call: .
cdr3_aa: ASSPNYEQY

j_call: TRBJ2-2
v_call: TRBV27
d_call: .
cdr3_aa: ASSSPGSPTGELF

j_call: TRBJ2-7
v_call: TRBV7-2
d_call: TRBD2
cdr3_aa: ASSSSGGAVYEQY

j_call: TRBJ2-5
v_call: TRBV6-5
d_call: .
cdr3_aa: ASSYLETQY

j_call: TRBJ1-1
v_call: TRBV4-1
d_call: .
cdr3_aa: ASSQVGGLNTEAF

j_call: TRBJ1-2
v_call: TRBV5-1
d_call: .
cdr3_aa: ASSLGRGYGYT

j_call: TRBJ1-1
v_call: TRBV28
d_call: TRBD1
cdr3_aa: ASSSKMAGGMNTEAF

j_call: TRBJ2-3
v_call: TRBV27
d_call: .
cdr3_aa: ASSLLRGTYKDTQY

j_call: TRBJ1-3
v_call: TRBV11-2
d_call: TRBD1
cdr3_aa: ASSRSQGIGNTIY

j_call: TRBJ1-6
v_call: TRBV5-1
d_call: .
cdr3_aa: ASSSNARDYNSPLH

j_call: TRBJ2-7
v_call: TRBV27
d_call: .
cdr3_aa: ASKDTLTYEQY

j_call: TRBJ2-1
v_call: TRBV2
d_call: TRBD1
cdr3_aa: ASSRDRSYNEQF

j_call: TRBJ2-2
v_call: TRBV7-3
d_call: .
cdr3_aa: ASSSSGGRTGELF

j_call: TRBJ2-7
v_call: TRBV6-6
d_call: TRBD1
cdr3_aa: ASSYGTGGVEQY

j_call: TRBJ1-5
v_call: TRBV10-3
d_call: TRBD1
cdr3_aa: AIRSTGGSNQPQH

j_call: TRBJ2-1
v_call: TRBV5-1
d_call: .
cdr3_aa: ASSFGQGQRDEQF

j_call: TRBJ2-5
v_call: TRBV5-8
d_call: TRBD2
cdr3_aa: ASSVGLGEERTQY